One sample yielded the 24 T cell receptor beta chains listed below, sequenced in a study of cytomegalovirus exposure and HLA in healthy donors. PCR employed 60 Vbeta and 13 Jbeta primers. Method: immunoSEQ multiplex PCR; TCRdb's copy keeps in-frame clones and lacks some. In the table there are more than 75,000 clones, around four fifths of which are singletons. The sequencing input was PBMCs. These receptors were collected from a woman in her forties or fifties in good health and CMV-seropositive.

The V and J genes are TRBV29-1 and TRBJ2-5, with TRBD1 matching 10 bases. The better agreement between TRBJ2-7 and the DNA end casts doubt on the J call. This CDR3 contains 13 residues. Germline V CDR1 and CDR2: SQVTM, ANQGSEA. CDR3 DNA sequence: TGCAGCGTTGAAGGGGACAGGGGACGCGAGCAGTACTTC. It translates to CSVEGDRGREQYF.

V usage is TRBV14 and J usage is TRBJ2-1, with 9 bases identical to TRBD1. Trimming took 1 base from V and 7 from J; bases not matched to a gene: 11. There are 17 residues in the CDR3. Germline V lookup: CDR1 SGHDN, CDR2 FVKESK. The CDR3 region has the DNA TGTGCCAGCAGCCAAGGGGCGACAGGGGGGAGTAGGAATGAGCAGTTCTTC. Translated: CASSQGATGGSRNEQFF.

The CDR3 nucleotides read TGTGCCAGCAGGAGACAGGGTAAAGACTATGGCTACACCTTC. It translates to CASRRQGKDYGYTF. This chain joins TRBV28 and TRBJ1-2, with TRBD1 identical over 7 bases. Losses at the gene ends were 6 bases for V and 3 bases for J; bases not matched to a gene: 7. Per germline, CDR1 MDHEN and CDR2 SYDVKM. The CDR3 has 14 amino acids.

This clone came up a few times. V gene TRBV6-6 combines with J gene TRBJ2-7; D perhaps matches TRBD1 (6 bases). Germline CDR1 reads MNHNY; CDR2 reads SVGAGI (reference sequence). Between the trimmed V and J ends, which lost 5 bases and 5 bases, there was a span of 16 bases. The CDR3 spans 14 residues. In nucleotides, the CDR3 is TGTGCCAGCAGTCACAGAACAGGGTGGGACGAGCAGTACTTC. This translates into CASSHRTGWDEQYF.

The chain combines TRBV29-1 with TRBJ1-1; no clear D gene. Germline-derived CDR1 and CDR2 are SQVTM and ANQGSEA. Between the trimmed V and J ends, which lost 7 bases and 0 bases, there was a span of 18 bases. The CDR3 contains 15 residues. In DNA form, the CDR3 reads TGCAGCGCTCACCGCCTAGTAGGTATGAACACTGAAGCTTTCTTT. It encodes CSAHRLVGMNTEAFF.

CDR3 loop: CASSPSGEVNYGYTF. The CDR3 bases are TGTGCCAGCTCACCATCGGGGGAAGTCAACTATGGCTACACCTTC. The gene calls are TRBV18 and TRBJ1-2; D might be TRBD1 (5 bases). Trimming took off 2 bases at V and 2 bases at J, with 12 bases between the two ends. This CDR3 contains 15 residues. Germline V gene lookup returns CDR1 KGHSH and CDR2 LQKENI.

There are a few counts of this clone. V is TRBV6-5 and J is TRBJ1-5; D possibly corresponds to TRBD1 (6 bases). CDR3 length equals 14 residues. V gave up 6 bases and J gave up 3 bases, with 12 bases separating them. Germline values: CDR1 MNHEY, CDR2 SVGAGI. DNA for the CDR3: TGTGCCAGCAGGGGGGGGCCCAACAATCAGCCCCAGCATTTT. Translation: CASRGGPNNQPQHF.

This clone was seen only a few times. This chain links TRBV7-8 with TRBJ1-6; no clear D gene. The V end lost 0 bases, the J end lost 7 bases, and 16 bases lay between the germline ends. The CDR3 consists of 17 residues. CDR1 is SGHVS and CDR2 is FQNEAQ in the germline V gene. The CDR3 region has the DNA TGTGCCAGCAGCTTAGCGGGGAGTATTAGAGCGAATTCACCCCTCCACTTT. Protein sequence: CASSLAGSIRANSPLHF.

In its sample, this clone was seen once. The rearrangement joins TRBV4-2 to TRBJ2-2, with 9 bases lining up with TRBD2. The junction had 9 bases not matched to a gene; V was cut back by 1 base and J by 3 bases. CDR1 and CDR2 from the germline V gene are LGHNA and YNFKEQ. This CDR3 comprises 18 residues. The CDR3 here is CASSQAEGSGRYTGELFF. The CDR3 bases are TGTGCCAGCAGCCAAGCGGAGGGTAGCGGGAGATACACCGGGGAGCTGTTTTTT.

This clone was detected only once. The genes are TRBV10-1 and TRBJ2-2; TRBD2 matches at 7 bases. Trimming took 5 bases from V and 5 from J; bases not matched to a gene: 8. This CDR3 region has 15 residues. Germline CDR1 reads WNHNN; CDR2 reads SYGVQD (reference sequence). The CDR3 reads CASSPRTSGTGELFF. CDR3 DNA sequence: TGCGCCAGCAGTCCCCGGACTAGTGGTACCGGGGAGCTGTTTTTT.

The chain employs TRBV2 and TRBJ2-1, with TRBD2 identical over 8 bases. The ends lost 2 bases at V and 4 bases at J; junction bases unmatched: 4. This CDR3 has 15 amino acids. The germline CDR1 and CDR2 sequences are SNHLY and FYNNEI. The CDR3 here is CASSESLAAYNEQFF. The CDR3 bases are TGTGCCAGCAGTGAATCACTAGCGGCATACAATGAGCAGTTCTTC.

V gene TRBV5-4 combines with J gene TRBJ1-2; D is possibly TRBD1 (6 bases). CDR3 length: 14 amino acids. With 4 bases removed from V and 2 bases from J, the gap between germline ends came to 12 bases. Germline-derived CDR1 and CDR2 are SGHNT and YYREEE (reference sequence). CDR3 residues: CASSQDSGNYGYTF. The CDR3 DNA sequence: TGTGCCAGCAGCCAGGACAGTGGGAACTATGGCTACACCTTC.

The chain has TRBV9 and TRBJ2-7; D is possibly TRBD2 (6 bases). Deletions cut 0 bases from V and 7 bases from J, with 14 bases between. Germline values: CDR1 SGDLS, CDR2 YYNGEE. The CDR3 length is 14 residues. CDR3 residues: CASSVDGGMREQYF. CDR3 bases: TGTGCCAGCAGCGTAGATGGGGGGATGCGGGAGCAGTACTTC.

The chain couples TRBV9 to TRBJ2-3; 11 positions agree with TRBD2. V lost 5 bases, J lost 2 bases, and 7 bases stayed unmatched. CDR3 length: 16 amino acids. Germline CDR1 and CDR2: SGDLS and YYNGEE. CDR3 sequence: CASSPTSGSYTDTQYF. In nucleotides, the CDR3 is TGTGCCAGCAGTCCAACTAGCGGGAGTTACACAGATACGCAGTATTTT. The full variable domain, with the rest looked up from reference TRBV9 and TRBJ2-3, is DSGVTQTPKHLITATGQRVTLRCSPRSGDLSVYWYQQSLDQGLQFLIQYYNGEERAKGNILERFSAQQFPDLHSELNLSSLELGDSALYFCASSPTSGSYTDTQYFGPGTRLTVL.

V and J are TRBV25-1 and TRBJ2-5; the match to TRBD1 covers 9 bases. Germline CDR1 MGHDK, CDR2 SYGVNS. The CDR3 has 14 residues. J was trimmed by 2 bases and V by 7 bases; bases with no gene match: 5. DNA of the CDR3: TGTGCCAGCAAAGGGACAGGGATGCAAGAGACCCAGTACTTC. Residues: CASKGTGMQETQYF. Full variable domain (missing parts from reference TRBV25-1 and TRBJ2-5): EADIYQTPRYLVIGTGKKITLECSQTMGHDKMYWYQQDPGMELHLIHYSYGVNSTEKGDLSSESTVSRIRTEHFPLTLESARPSHTSQYLCASKGTGMQETQYFGPGTRLLVL.

The V gene is TRBV2, the J gene TRBJ2-1; TRBD2 aligns across 8 bases. V trimming: 8 bases; J trimming: 7 bases; junction bases outside the gene matches: 7. Looked up from germline, CDR1 is SNHLY and CDR2 is FYNNEI. The CDR3 sequence is 13 residues long. The CDR3 nucleotides are TGTGCCAGCGTAGCGGGATCGTTGAATGAGCAGTTCTTC. Its translation is CASVAGSLNEQFF. The variable domain in full, with the rest retrieved from reference TRBV2 and TRBJ2-1, is EPEVTQTPSHQVTQMGQEVILRCVPISNHLYFYWYRQILGQKVEFLVSFYNNEISEKSEIFDDQFSVERPDGSNFTLKIRSTKLEDSAMYFCASVAGSLNEQFFGPGTRLTVL.

The chain combines TRBV5-1 with TRBJ2-7; 9 bases fit TRBD1. The CDR3 is 15 residues long. J lost 1 base, V lost 5 bases, and 7 bases had no gene match. Germline V CDR1 and CDR2: SGHRS, YFSETQ. CDR3 bases: TGCGCCAGCAGTTCCTCCGGGACAGGGTCCTACGAGCAGTACTTC. Protein product: CASSSSGTGSYEQYF.

Only a few counts were recorded for this clone. The chain is built from TRBV11-3 and TRBJ1-1; no reliable D call. This CDR3 contains 13 residues. V was shortened by 1 base and J by 2 bases, with 5 bases between the two germline ends. Germline V gives CDR1 SGHNT, CDR2 YENEEA. CDR3 coding DNA: TGTGCCAGCAGCTTAGGCGGAAACACTGAAGCTTTCTTT. Encoded protein: CASSLGGNTEAFF.

J is TRBJ2-7 and V is TRBV11-2; D is unclear. Germline values: CDR1 SGHAT, CDR2 FQNNGV. The CDR3 is 14 residues long. Trimming took 5 bases from V and 3 from J, leaving 14 bases between them. In DNA form, the CDR3 reads TGTGCCAGCAGCCACCCCAGATTGAACTACGAGCAGTACTTC. Translated: CASSHPRLNYEQYF.

V is TRBV6-5 and J is TRBJ2-7; a weak D match, TRBD1 (5 bases). The CDR3 runs 13 residues. Deletions cut 2 bases from V and 7 bases from J, with 12 bases between. CDR1 and CDR2 (germline): MNHEY, SVGAGI. Written as DNA, the CDR3 is TGTGCCAGCAGTTACCGCAGGGATAGAGAGCAGTACTTC. As protein: CASSYRRDREQYF.

The chain has TRBV5-1 and TRBJ2-5, with D tentatively TRBD1 (6 bases). The CDR3 consists of 17 residues. Per the germline V gene, CDR1 is SGHRS and CDR2 is YFSETQ. V dropped 3 bases and J dropped 5 bases, with 23 bases sitting between them. CDR3 nucleotide sequence: TGCGCCAGCAGCTCTACTGGGGACAATCGGTGGAGGGAGACCCAGTACTTC. Residues: CASSSTGDNRWRETQYF.

Here the CDR3 DNA reads TGTGCCAGCAGTTTCAGCCAGGGGAGCACTAATGAAAAACTGTTTTTT. Translation gives CASSFSQGSTNEKLFF. V usage is TRBV11-2 and J usage is TRBJ1-4; perhaps TRBD1 as D (6 bases). The V end was cut by 6 bases, the J end by 2 bases, with 16 bases between. Germline V lookup: CDR1 SGHAT, CDR2 FQNNGV. This CDR3 comprises 16 residues.

This clone was seen a handful of times. The V gene is TRBV19, the J gene TRBJ2-1; no clear D gene. V lost 3 bases to trimming and J lost 4 bases, with 10 bases between them. This CDR3 is 14 amino acids long. CDR1 and CDR2 (germline): LNHDA, SQIVND (reference sequence). The CDR3 here is CASSIGATYNEQFF. The CDR3 region has the DNA TGTGCCAGTAGTATCGGAGCTACTTACAATGAGCAGTTCTTC.

The chain combines TRBV28 with TRBJ1-5, with 8 bases identical to TRBD1. CDR1 and CDR2 from the germline V gene are MDHEN and SYDVKM. This CDR3 is 15 amino acids long. The V segment lost 5 bases and the J segment 4 bases; nucleotides outside the gene matches: 7. The CDR3 DNA reads as TGTGCCAGCAGTCAGACCGGGACAGGAAATCAGCCCCAGCATTTT. Translated: CASSQTGTGNQPQHF. The full variable domain, with the rest looked up from reference TRBV28 and TRBJ1-5, is DVKVTQSSRYLVKRTGEKVFLECVQDMDHENMFWYRQDPGLGLRLIYFSYDVKMKEKGDIPEGYSVSREKKERFSLILESASTNQTSMYLCASSQTGTGNQPQHFGDGTRLSIL.